Presented here are 29 T cell receptor beta chains from one specimen sequenced in a study of cytomegalovirus exposure and HLA in healthy donors. Primers included in the PCR were 60 Vbeta and 13 Jbeta primers. The repertoire was sequenced with immunoSEQ multiplex PCR; TCRdb's copy has only in-frame clones and lacks some. The sample lists roughly 180,000 clones, 82% occurring once. Sequenced: PBMCs. Every receptor here comes from a male donor in good health and CMV-seronegative.

The chain couples TRBV11-2 to TRBJ1-6; D is ambiguous. CDR3 length: 13 residues. Trimming removed 6 bases at V and 7 bases at J, with 10 bases between. Germline CDR1 is SGHAT and CDR2 is FQNNGV. The CDR3 sequence: CASRPIQNSPLHF. CDR3 nucleotides: TGTGCCAGCAGACCCATACAGAATTCACCCCTCCACTTT.

This chain connects TRBV10-3 to TRBJ1-2; TRBD1 is a possible D gene (5 bases). Germline loops: CDR1 ENHRY, CDR2 SYGVKD. The CDR3 runs to 15 residues. Deletions cut 3 bases from V and 5 bases from J, with 16 bases between. Here the CDR3 DNA reads TGTGCCATCAGTGATATAGGCAGGGATGCATATGGCTACACCTTC. It encodes CAISDIGRDAYGYTF.

The chain couples TRBV30 to TRBJ1-2; 9 bases are a match to TRBD1. The germline CDR1 and CDR2 sequences are GTSNPN and SVGIG (reference sequence). This CDR3 comprises 13 residues. V shed 3 bases, J shed 11 bases, and the junction held 10 bases outside the gene matches. CDR3: CAWRANGDRVYTF. CDR3 nucleotide sequence: TGTGCCTGGAGAGCCAACGGGGACAGGGTGTACACCTTC.

The gene calls are TRBV7-9 and TRBJ1-2; D remains unclear. The germline V gene has CDR1 SEHNR and CDR2 FQNEAQ (reference sequence). V lost 5 bases, J lost 3 bases, and 16 bases lay in between. There are 15 residues in the CDR3. The CDR3 reads CASSRPTGGDYGYTF. DNA of the CDR3: TGTGCCAGCAGCCGCCCCACCGGCGGAGACTATGGCTACACCTTC. Filled out from reference TRBV7-9 and TRBJ1-2, the complete variable domain reads DTGVSQNPRHKITKRGQNVTFRCDPISEHNRLYWYRQTLGQGPEFLTYFQNEAQLEKSRLLSDRFSAERPKGSFSTLEIQRTEQGDSAMYLCASSRPTGGDYGYTFGSGTRLTVV.

The table lists this clone with a count of one. Other nucleotide sequences from this sample produce the same CDR3. The chain is built from TRBV5-1 and TRBJ2-1, with 9 bases matching TRBD1. CDR3 length: 14 residues. Looked up from germline, CDR1 is SGHRS and CDR2 is YFSETQ. V lost 4 bases and J lost 7; bases outside the gene matches: 6. The CDR3 DNA follows: TGCGCCAGCAGCCTCGGGACAGGGTATAATGAGCAGTTCTTC. Its translation: CASSLGTGYNEQFF.

The chain links TRBV27 to TRBJ1-1; D unresolved. V lost 7 bases to trimming and J lost 1 base, with 13 bases between them. Germline V lookup: CDR1 MNHEY, CDR2 SMNVEV (reference sequence). This CDR3 contains 14 residues. In DNA, the CDR3 is TGTGCCAGCACCACAAATGGCGGGAACACTGAAGCTTTCTTT. Translating gives CASTTNGGNTEAFF.

Regarding this clone: Germline and junction disagree at one end, which may indicate a read error. The chain links TRBV7-9 to TRBJ1-6; perhaps TRBD1 as D (6 bases). The length of the CDR3 is 18 residues. Germline-derived CDR1 and CDR2 are SEHNR and FQNEAQ (reference sequence). The CDR3 protein is CSSSYGVTRQDLNSPLHF. The CDR3 DNA is TGTTCCAGCAGCTATGGCGTCACCCGACAGGATTTGAATTCACCCCTCCACTTT.

The rearrangement uses TRBV6-1 and TRBJ2-3; TRBD2 matches 9 bases. Per the germline V gene, CDR1 is MNHNS and CDR2 is SASEGT. Trimming removed 6 bases from V and 0 bases from J; junction bases left unmatched: 4. The CDR3 has 15 residues. CDR3 DNA: TGTGCCAGCAGCGGAGCGGGGGGTAGCACAGATACGCAGTATTTT. Amino acid sequence: CASSGAGGSTDTQYF.

As concerns this clone: This sample also contains other DNA sequences that code for the same CDR3. The chain is built from TRBV6-1 and TRBJ1-1; D is unresolved. This CDR3 has 11 residues. V lost 6 bases and J 4 bases, leaving 6 bases between the germline ends. Germline V gene data show CDR1 as MNHNS and CDR2 as SASEGT. CDR3: CASSLITEAFF. CDR3 nucleotides: TGTGCCAGCAGCCTAATCACTGAAGCTTTCTTT.

The gene calls are TRBV19 and TRBJ1-1; possible D gene TRBD1, 5 bases. V was trimmed by 6 bases and J by 4 bases, leaving 21 bases between them. The germline gives CDR1 LNHDA, CDR2 SQIVND (reference sequence). This CDR3 has 16 amino acids. The CDR3 DNA reads as TGTGCCAGTAGCCCCGGGGGGGGTGGTAGCGGCACTGAAGCTTTCTTT. It translates to CASSPGGGGSGTEAFF. The whole variable domain, remainder taken from reference TRBV19 and TRBJ1-1, is DGGITQSPKYLFRKEGQNVTLSCEQNLNHDAMYWYRQDPGQGLRLIYYSQIVNDFQKGDIAEGYSVSREKKESFPLTVTSAQKNPTAFYLCASSPGGGGSGTEAFFGQGTRLTVV.

V and J are TRBV5-1 and TRBJ1-1; D perhaps matches TRBD1 (5 bases). Germline CDR1 is SGHRS and CDR2 is YFSETQ. The CDR3 covers 15 residues. V was pared by 0 bases and J by 1 base, with 10 bases between. The CDR3 is CASSLGEGPNTEAFF. As DNA, the CDR3 is TGCGCCAGCAGCTTGGGGGAGGGGCCGAACACTGAAGCTTTCTTT. The complete variable domain, with remaining parts taken from reference TRBV5-1 and TRBJ1-1, reads KAGVTQTPRYLIKTRGQQVTLSCSPISGHRSVSWYQQTPGQGLQFLFEYFSETQRNKGNFPGRFSGRQFSNSRSEMNVSTLELGDSALYLCASSLGEGPNTEAFFGQGTRLTVV.

This clone was counted only a few times. V is TRBV28 and J is TRBJ1-6; 8 bases are shared with TRBD1. The CDR3 has 15 residues. Germline V gives CDR1 MDHEN, CDR2 SYDVKM. Unmatched junction bases numbered 8, after V lost 6 bases and J lost 7 bases. CDR3 coding DNA: TGTGCCAGCAGGACTCAGGGGGCAGGGAATTCACCCCTCCACTTT. The encoded protein is CASRTQGAGNSPLHF.

The chain employs TRBV4-1 and TRBJ2-7; 9 bases map to TRBD1. CDR1 is MGHRA and CDR2 is YSYEKL in the germline V gene. V was clipped by 4 bases and J by 6 bases; unmatched bases: 7. The CDR3 extends over 14 amino acids. CDR3 residues: CASSRRDRAPEQYF. The CDR3 DNA follows: TGCGCCAGCAGCCGTAGGGACAGGGCCCCCGAGCAGTACTTC.

The chain employs TRBV28 and TRBJ2-1, with TRBD1 matching 7 bases. Germline CDR1 is MDHEN and CDR2 is SYDVKM. The CDR3 is made up of 14 amino acids. J gave up 7 bases and V 4 bases, and 7 bases lay outside the gene matches. CDR3 coding DNA: TGTGCCAGCAGTTCGACAGGGTCAGTAAATGAGCAGTTCTTC. Its translation is CASSSTGSVNEQFF.

The rearrangement joins TRBV6-1 to TRBJ2-1; 7 nucleotides agree with TRBD1. The CDR3 loop spans 13 amino acids. The germline CDR1 and CDR2 sequences are MNHNS and SASEGT. V was clipped by 6 bases and J by 9 bases; unmatched bases: 8. The CDR3 here is CASRTQGNGEQFF. As DNA, the CDR3 is TGTGCCAGCAGGACACAGGGGAACGGTGAGCAGTTCTTC.

The V and J genes are TRBV6-1 and TRBJ1-2; TRBD1 aligns across 9 bases. The CDR3 spans 13 residues. Germline lookup yields CDR1 MNHNS and CDR2 SASEGT. The V gene end was trimmed by 5 bases and the J gene end by 7 bases; junction bases not matched to a gene: 5. The CDR3 coding sequence is TGTGCCAGCAGTATAGGGACAGGGACTGGCTACACCTTC. Encoded protein: CASSIGTGTGYTF.

The rearrangement joins TRBV7-2 to TRBJ1-6; D may be TRBD1 (6 bases). CDR3 length: 15 amino acids. Germline V CDR1 and CDR2: SGHTA, FQGNSA. Trimming shortened V by 5 bases and J by 8 bases, and 16 bases separated the two germline ends. CDR3 DNA: TGTGCCAGCAGCATTTCTGGGGGGGCTGATTCACCCCTCCACTTT. Its protein is CASSISGGADSPLHF.

The chain joins TRBV27 to TRBJ2-3; TRBD1 aligns across 9 bases. The germline V gene encodes CDR1 MNHEY and CDR2 SMNVEV (reference sequence). J gave up 3 bases and V 7 bases, and 8 bases lay outside the gene matches. This CDR3 comprises 15 residues. The CDR3 DNA reads TGTGCCAGCACCCAAAGGGGACAGGGAACAGATACGCAGTATTTT. Translation: CASTQRGQGTDTQYF.

V and J are TRBV5-8 and TRBJ1-5, with TRBD1 as a possible D gene (5 bases). This CDR3 contains 15 residues. The V gene lost 3 bases and the J gene lost 2 bases, with 12 bases spanning the gap. Germline assignment: CDR1 SGHTS and CDR2 YDEGEE. The DNA for the CDR3 is TGTGCCAGCAGCTGGGGGGGTGTGGGCAATCAGCCCCAGCATTTT. This codes for CASSWGGVGNQPQHF.

This clone showed up just a few times. The chain employs TRBV27 and TRBJ2-6; D is unresolved. CDR3 length: 17 amino acids. Germline-derived CDR1 and CDR2 are MNHEY and SMNVEV (reference sequence). Trimming shortened V by 2 bases and J by 0 bases, and 11 bases separated the two germline ends. For the CDR3, the DNA is TGTGCCAGCAGTTTACCCCCGAAGCCCTCTGGGGCCAACGTCCTGACTTTC. Protein: CASSLPPKPSGANVLTF.

V gene TRBV9 combines with J gene TRBJ1-4; 7 bases are shared with TRBD1. J was trimmed by 5 bases and V by 1 base; bases with no gene match: 11. The CDR3 is 17 residues long. CDR1 SGDLS and CDR2 YYNGEE come from the germline V gene. The CDR3 is CASSVSGGNRGNEKLFF. The CDR3 bases are TGTGCCAGCAGCGTAAGCGGAGGGAACAGGGGAAATGAAAAACTGTTTTTT.

The chain uses TRBV5-1 and TRBJ1-1; no reliable D call. The CDR3 length is 14 residues. Germline values: CDR1 SGHRS, CDR2 YFSETQ. V was clipped by 1 base and J by 1 base, with 8 bases between them. The DNA of the CDR3 is TGCGCCAGCAGCTTGCAAGGAGCGAACACTGAAGCTTTCTTT. Translated, it gives CASSLQGANTEAFF.

The chain has TRBV7-9 and TRBJ1-6; D perhaps matches TRBD1 (6 bases). Germline CDR1 SEHNR, CDR2 FQNEAQ (reference sequence). The CDR3 consists of 15 residues. V was clipped by 3 bases and J by 7 bases, with 13 bases between them. The CDR3 is CASSLPGTQNSPLHF. CDR3 bases: TGTGCCAGCAGCTTGCCCGGGACACAGAATTCACCCCTCCACTTT. The complete variable domain, with remaining parts taken from reference TRBV7-9 and TRBJ1-6, reads DTGVSQNPRHKITKRGQNVTFRCDPISEHNRLYWYRQTLGQGPEFLTYFQNEAQLEKSRLLSDRFSAERPKGSFSTLEIQRTEQGDSAMYLCASSLPGTQNSPLHFGNGTRLTVT.

The genes are TRBV6-6 and TRBJ2-5, with 7 nucleotides matching TRBD1. The germline V gene has CDR1 MNHNY and CDR2 SVGAGI (reference sequence). This CDR3 contains 15 residues. V lost 0 bases, J lost 0 bases, and 1 base stayed unmatched. The CDR3 protein is CASSYSGQDQETQYF. The DNA of the CDR3 is TGTGCCAGCAGTTACTCCGGACAGGACCAAGAGACCCAGTACTTC.

This chain joins TRBV29-1 and TRBJ2-2; 12 bases are a match to TRBD2. This CDR3 has 15 residues. With V trimmed by 8 bases and J by 1 base, 5 bases remained unmatched. CDR1 and CDR2 (germline): SQVTM, ANQGSEA. The CDR3 nucleotides are TGCAGCACGTCACTAGCGGGGGGGAACACCGGGGAGCTGTTTTTT. Translating it yields CSTSLAGGNTGELFF.

This chain uses TRBV6-5 with TRBJ2-2; TRBD1 aligns across 7 bases. This CDR3 is 15 amino acids long. Looked up from germline, CDR1 is MNHEY and CDR2 is SVGAGI. V shed 5 bases and J 4 bases; nucleotides not matched to a gene: 7. CDR3: CASSRGDRTTGELFF. As DNA, the CDR3 is TGTGCCAGCAGTAGAGGGGACAGAACCACCGGGGAGCTGTTTTTT.

The CDR3 loop is CASSLTLADFNEQFF. In nucleotides, the CDR3 is TGTGCCAGCAGCTTAACACTGGCGGATTTCAATGAGCAGTTCTTC. The genes are TRBV7-3 and TRBJ2-1; D gene ambiguous. This CDR3 has 15 amino acids. Between the trimmed V and J ends, which lost 0 bases and 6 bases, there was a span of 12 bases. Germline values: CDR1 SGHTA, CDR2 FQGTGA. Together with reference TRBV7-3 and TRBJ2-1, the CDR3 gives the full variable domain: GAGVSQTPSNKVTEKGKYVELRCDPISGHTALYWYRQSLGQGPEFLIYFQGTGAADDSGLPNDRFFAVRPEGSVSTLKIQRTERGDSAVYLCASSLTLADFNEQFFGPGTRLTVL.

This chain uses TRBV9 with TRBJ1-4; tentative D call: TRBD1 (5 bases). This CDR3 region has 14 residues. Germline CDR1 is SGDLS and CDR2 is YYNGEE. The V end lost 3 bases, the J end lost 8 bases, and 14 bases lay between the germline ends. CDR3 nucleotides: TGTGCCAGCAGCGGGCGGGACGGGGTCGAAAAACTGTTTTTT. Protein: CASSGRDGVEKLFF.

This clone occurred a few times. The genes are TRBV10-3 and TRBJ2-1; TRBD2 agrees at 11 bases. This CDR3 region has 16 residues. In germline, CDR1 is ENHRY, CDR2 SYGVKD. The junction had 1 base not matched to a gene; V was cut back by 2 bases and J by 1 base. The chain's CDR3 is CAISETSGSSYNEQFF. The CDR3 DNA reads TGTGCCATCAGTGAGACTAGCGGGAGTTCCTACAATGAGCAGTTCTTC.